What follows describes a single TCR beta chain. One end of the junction does not line up with germline, which may come from a read error. This sample is part of a study of T cell repertoires in cytomegalovirus infection. TCRdb used MiXCR to reprocess the reads, holding one entry per CDR3 protein. The profile shows more than 85,000 distinct CDR3 sequences, 23% of them singletons. CDR1 is SGHKS, CDR2 YYEKEE, per germline (reference sequence). The CDR3 consists of 15 residues. The V call is TRBV5-5, the J call TRBJ2-1, with D tentatively TRBD2 (5 bases). The source material was CD8+ T cells from PBMCs. This TCR derives from a human donor in good health (CMV status not recorded). Some clones in this sample may be carry-over from other donors' samples. The CDR3, as DNA: TGTGCCAACAGCTTTTCGGGGAATACCTACAATGAGCAGTTCTTC. It yields the protein CANSFSGNTYNEQFF.